The 14 T cell receptor beta chains listed next were all sequenced from one sample in a study of identifying expanded T cells in peripheral blood (dated by TCRdb to about 2019). Preparation of the library involved the immunoSEQ multiplex PCR assay. Imported from immuneACCESS, the table was reduced by TCRdb to in-frame sequences with V and J called. These copies leave out some clones; in studies compared against another copy, an unresolved V gene accounts for under half, and the cause of the remainder is not known. This sample lists around 100,000 clones; 88% were detected once. Just over 5.5% of the sample is taken by the ten largest. The material sequenced was blood. The source is a person aged 18-70 years in good health.

The rearrangement uses TRBV5-1 and TRBJ2-2; TRBD2 matches 8 bases. The CDR3 runs 14 residues. In germline, CDR1 is SGHRS, CDR2 YFSETQ. The junction had 4 bases not matched to a gene; V was cut back by 5 bases and J by 4 bases. The CDR3 sequence: CASRAGASTGELFF. As DNA, the CDR3 is TGCGCCAGCAGAGCGGGGGCTAGCACCGGGGAGCTGTTTTTT.

The chain employs TRBV7-9 and TRBJ1-1, with 9 bases that match TRBD1. With V trimmed by 7 bases and J by 1 base, 4 bases remained unmatched. Per the germline V gene, CDR1 is SEHNR and CDR2 is FQNEAQ (reference sequence). This CDR3 is 14 amino acids long. The CDR3 spells CASNPTGGNTEAFF. CDR3 coding DNA: TGTGCCAGCAACCCGACAGGGGGGAACACTGAAGCTTTCTTT. The full variable domain, its missing parts supplied by reference TRBV7-9 and TRBJ1-1, is DTGVSQNPRHKITKRGQNVTFRCDPISEHNRLYWYRQTLGQGPEFLTYFQNEAQLEKSRLLSDRFSAERPKGSFSTLEIQRTEQGDSAMYLCASNPTGGNTEAFFGQGTRLTVV.

The chain combines TRBV7-2 with TRBJ2-1; 7 bases line up with TRBD2. J gave up 4 bases and V 1 base, and 7 bases lay outside the gene matches. This CDR3 has 16 amino acids. The germline gives CDR1 SGHTA, CDR2 FQGNSA. CDR3 in amino acids: CASSLVYGRSYNEQFF. CDR3 bases: TGTGCCAGCAGCTTAGTATACGGGAGGTCATACAATGAGCAGTTCTTC.

The rearrangement links TRBV18 to TRBJ2-1; maybe TRBD2 (5 bases). The germline CDR1 and CDR2 sequences are KGHSH and LQKENI. Trimming left V 5 bases short and J 4 bases short, with 12 bases between. CDR3 length: 14 amino acids. In DNA form, the CDR3 reads TGTGCCAGCTCAGAGGGCTGGAGGTACAATGAGCAGTTCTTC. Its protein is CASSEGWRYNEQFF.

This clone has more than one count but fewer than ten. CDR3 in amino acids: CASSLDPPTNVNEQFF. The CDR3 nucleotides are TGTGCCAGCAGCTTAGACCCCCCGACTAACGTCAATGAGCAGTTCTTC. The chain links TRBV11-2 to TRBJ2-1, with D perhaps matching TRBD2 (5 bases). In germline, CDR1 is SGHAT, CDR2 FQNNGV. The V end lost 0 bases, the J end lost 6 bases, and 15 bases lay between the germline ends. The length of the CDR3 is 16 residues. Together with reference TRBV11-2 and TRBJ2-1, the CDR3 gives the full variable domain: EAGVAQSPRYKIIEKRQSVAFWCNPISGHATLYWYQQILGQGPKLLIQFQNNGVVDDSQLPKDRFSAERLKGVDSTLKIQPAKLEDSAVYLCASSLDPPTNVNEQFFGPGTRLTVL.

V is TRBV4-1 and J is TRBJ1-4; no reliable D call. The CDR3 covers 12 residues. V was clipped by 0 bases and J by 12 bases, with 8 bases between them. Germline V CDR1 and CDR2: MGHRA, YSYEKL. As DNA, the CDR3 is TGCGCCAGCAGCCAAGAGCTTGGGGAACTGTTTTTT. The encoded protein is CASSQELGELFF.

The chain recombines TRBV7-2 with TRBJ1-1; D perhaps matches TRBD1 (5 bases). This CDR3 spans 15 amino acids. The V end lost 3 bases, the J end lost 5 bases, and 16 bases lay between the germline ends. Germline V gene sequence: CDR1 SGHTA, CDR2 FQGNSA. The CDR3 protein is CASSLHQGVGTEAFF. CDR3 coding DNA: TGTGCCAGCAGCTTGCACCAGGGAGTCGGGACTGAAGCTTTCTTT. The full variable domain, in which reference TRBV7-2 and TRBJ1-1 provide the parts outside the CDR3, is GAGVSQSPSNKVTEKGKDVELRCDPISGHTALYWYRQSLGQGLEFLIYFQGNSAPDKSGLPSDRFSAERTGGSVSTLTIQRTQQEDSAVYLCASSLHQGVGTEAFFGQGTRLTVV.

This clone showed up just once. This chain uses TRBV6-1 with TRBJ2-7, with TRBD1 matching over 8 bases. J was trimmed by 0 bases and V by 7 bases; bases with no gene match: 8. This CDR3 is 15 amino acids long. Germline lookup yields CDR1 MNHNS and CDR2 SASEGT. The CDR3 protein is CASIDRGHSSYEQYF. CDR3 nucleotide sequence: TGTGCCAGCATTGACAGGGGCCACAGCTCCTACGAGCAGTACTTC.

The chain has TRBV11-2 and TRBJ2-3, with unresolved D. CDR1 SGHAT and CDR2 FQNNGV come from the germline V gene. V was pared by 0 bases and J by 7 bases, with 5 bases between. The CDR3 sequence is 12 residues long. The CDR3 bases are TGTGCCAGCAGCTTAGAGGGTTATACGCAGTATTTT. Its protein is CASSLEGYTQYF. The full variable domain, rest sourced from reference TRBV11-2 and TRBJ2-3, is EAGVAQSPRYKIIEKRQSVAFWCNPISGHATLYWYQQILGQGPKLLIQFQNNGVVDDSQLPKDRFSAERLKGVDSTLKIQPAKLEDSAVYLCASSLEGYTQYFGPGTRLTVL.

CDR3 sequence (DNA): TGTGCCAGCAGCTTGGGGCTCAATCAGCCCCAGCATTTT. Amino acid sequence: CASSLGLNQPQHF. The chain uses TRBV5-6 and TRBJ1-5; no firm D call. The CDR3 runs to 13 residues. Germline CDR1 is SGHDT and CDR2 is YYEEEE. Trimming stripped 0 bases from V and 3 bases from J, with 4 bases between.

The CDR3 region is CASSLGQGVLDSPLHF. The CDR3 bases are TGTGCCAGCAGCTTGGGGCAGGGGGTTCTTGATTCACCCCTCCACTTT. This chain links TRBV5-6 with TRBJ1-6; TRBD1 agrees at 7 bases. After removal of 0 bases from V and 8 bases from J, the junction contained 8 bases not matched to a gene. This CDR3 is built from 16 residues. CDR1 and CDR2 from the germline V gene are SGHDT and YYEEEE.

V gene TRBV2 combines with J gene TRBJ2-2; 10 bases line up with TRBD2. Germline lookup yields CDR1 SNHLY and CDR2 FYNNEI. Trimming removed 5 bases from V and 7 bases from J; junction bases left unmatched: 7. The CDR3 has 15 residues. CDR3 bases: TGTGCCAGCAGTTATTCTAGCGGGGGTAACGGGGAGCTGTTTTTT. Translating it yields CASSYSSGGNGELFF.

V is TRBV29-1 and J is TRBJ1-5, with D maybe TRBD1 (6 bases). V dropped 0 bases and J dropped 6 bases, with 24 bases sitting between them. The CDR3 sequence is 18 residues long. CDR1 and CDR2 from the germline V gene are SQVTM and ANQGSEA. CDR3 coding DNA: TGCAGCGTTGAAGAGGTGGCAGGGGCGCTTCGTATGAGTCAGCCCCAGCATTTT. Translated, it gives CSVEEVAGALRMSQPQHF.

The CDR3 is CASSFQGTGYGYTF. CDR3 nucleotide sequence: TGTGCCAGCAGCTTCCAGGGAACGGGGTATGGCTACACCTTC. This chain connects TRBV7-9 to TRBJ1-2, with D tentatively TRBD1 (5 bases). The germline gives CDR1 SEHNR, CDR2 FQNEAQ (reference sequence). The germline V and J ends were trimmed by 3 bases and 5 bases, with 13 bases remaining between them. This CDR3 contains 14 residues.